The rows below give T cell receptor beta chains drawn from one sample of a study of post-analysis software for immune sequencing data. TCRdb passed the PCR reads through MiXCR, listing each CDR3 protein once. The data show about 570,000 distinct CDR3 sequences, with around a third seen just once and about 6% held by the top ten. Material for sequencing was blood. All receptors derive from a girl aged 2-17 years with multiple sclerosis. Each CDR3 is given without its conserved first and last residue. Clone size is stated in some rows and not others, as once, few, many or a class when expanded.

TRBV12-3/TRBV12-4	TRBJ1-3	NA	ASSLRRTDTIY
TRBV7-3	TRBJ2-3	NA	ASSSTDWGADTQY
TRBV4-1	TRBJ2-2	NA	ASSQVFQGTGERF
TRBV6-5	TRBJ2-3	few	ASSPLDGTDTQY
TRBV12-3/TRBV12-4	TRBJ1-2	NA	ASTVDRSSYT
TRBV3-1	TRBJ2-1	NA	ASSHSSGFNNEQF
TRBV25-1	TRBJ2-5	NA	ASGGLAGGPHETQY
TRBV5-6	TRBJ2-7	few	ASSLVSFHEQY
TRBV4-1	TRBJ1-5	NA	ASSQDWAQPQH
TRBV7-9	TRBJ1-1	few	ASSPRGSTEAF
TRBV6-1	TRBJ2-7	many	ASSESGGSYEQY
TRBV15	TRBJ1-1	NA	ATSRESRGNTEAF
TRBV20-1	TRBJ2-5	few	SAPETQY
TRBV5-6	TRBJ2-4	few	ASSSWTDKNIQY
TRBV11-3	TRBJ2-3	NA	ASNLGQGTDTQY
TRBV5-1	TRBJ2-3	NA	ASSLRGATDTQY
TRBV5-1	TRBJ2-3	NA	AGSSGLAGMADTQY
TRBV6-6	TRBJ2-1	few	AGSDRTGEEQF
TRBV6-6	TRBJ2-3	few	ASRSIAGTSTDTQY
TRBV6-2/TRBV6-3	TRBJ1-2	NA	ASSQSPGTGYNYGYT